A single sample gave rise to the 10 T cell receptor beta chains below, sequenced in a study of T cell repertoires in cytomegalovirus infection. TCRdb re-analysed the reads in MiXCR, keeping a single row per CDR3 protein. This table holds some 400,000 distinct CDR3 sequences, about a sixth found once. The sample comprised PBMCs. The origin of the receptors is a human donor in good health (CMV status not recorded). Some clones in this sample may be carry-over from other donors' samples.

Many counts were recorded for this clonotype. This sequence joins TRBV7-2 and TRBJ2-1, with D perhaps TRBD1 (6 bases). Germline V lookup: CDR1 SGHTA, CDR2 FQGNSA. The CDR3 contains 15 residues. The V and J ends lost 3 bases and 1 base respectively, with 10 bases between them. CDR3 sequence: CASSFVDSSYNEQFF. The CDR3 DNA reads TGTGCCAGCAGCTTCGTGGACAGTTCCTACAATGAGCAGTTCTTC. Filled out from reference TRBV7-2 and TRBJ2-1, the complete variable domain reads GAGVSQSPSNKVTEKGKDVELRCDPISGHTALYWYRQSLGQGLEFLIYFQGNSAPDKSGLPSDRFSAERTGGSVSTLTIQRTQQEDSAVYLCASSFVDSSYNEQFFGPGTRLTVL.

This clonotype was found many times. The rearrangement joins TRBV10-3 to TRBJ2-3; possibly TRBD2 for D (5 bases). Trimming took off 7 bases at V and 0 bases at J, with 11 bases between the two ends. The CDR3 loop spans 14 amino acids. Germline-derived CDR1 and CDR2 are ENHRY and SYGVKD. The CDR3 coding sequence is TGTGCCATCACTCCCAGCGGCAGCACAGATACGCAGTATTTT. Encoded protein: CAITPSGSTDTQYF.

A few counts support this clonotype. The chain employs TRBV4-3 and TRBJ1-1; 7 bases line up with TRBD1. V shed 0 bases, J shed 5 bases, and the junction held 6 bases outside the gene matches. This CDR3 is built from 15 residues. The V gene's germline CDR1 is LGHNA and CDR2 YSLEER. In nucleotides, the CDR3 is TGCGCCAGCAGCCAAGACGACAGGGATAGGACTGAAGCTTTCTTT. This codes for CASSQDDRDRTEAFF.

The rearrangement joins TRBV6-1 to TRBJ2-1, with D uncertain. Germline CDR1 and CDR2: MNHNS and SASEGT. This CDR3 comprises 14 residues. The V gene lost 6 bases and the J gene lost 1 base, with 10 bases spanning the gap. CDR3 sequence reads: CASSYDASYNEQFF. Written as DNA, the CDR3 is TGTGCCAGCAGCTACGACGCATCCTACAATGAGCAGTTCTTC.

This clonotype showed up just a few times. The rearrangement links TRBV12-3 or TRBV12-4 to TRBJ2-7, with D perhaps given as TRBD1 or TRBD2 (5 bases each). CDR3 length: 15 amino acids. V was shortened by 6 bases and J by 5 bases, with 20 bases between the two germline ends. The CDR3 loop reads CASSLRGVGNDEQYF. The CDR3 DNA follows: TGTGCCAGCAGCTTGAGAGGGGTTGGGAACGACGAGCAGTACTTC.

This clonotype was recorded a few times. This chain's CDR3 is CASSQRMSEKLFF. CDR3 bases: TGTGCCAGCAGCCAAAGGATGAGTGAAAAACTGTTTTTT. This chain links TRBV14 with TRBJ1-4, with D unclear. CDR3 length: 13 amino acids. Between the trimmed V and J ends, which lost 2 bases and 7 bases, there was a span of 8 bases. Germline V gene lookup returns CDR1 SGHDN and CDR2 FVKESK.

This clonotype was observed at least ten times. The chain employs TRBV7-2 and TRBJ2-1, with 7 bases that match TRBD1. Germline CDR1 and CDR2: SGHTA and FQGNSA. Losses at the gene ends were 4 bases for V and 0 bases for J; bases not matched to a gene: 18. The CDR3 runs 20 residues. In nucleotides, the CDR3 is TGTGCCAGCAGCTCCGGGACAGTCCAGAGGGCTTGGTCCTCCTACAATGAGCAGTTCTTC. This codes for CASSSGTVQRAWSSYNEQFF.

In DNA form, the CDR3 reads TGCAGCGCCTCCGGGACAGGGGGTTCACCCCTCCACTTT. As protein: CSASGTGGSPLHF. J is TRBJ1-6 and V is TRBV29-1, with 11 nucleotides matching TRBD1. V shed 7 bases, J shed 9 bases, and the junction held 5 bases outside the gene matches. Germline loops: CDR1 SQVTM, CDR2 ANQGSEA. The length of the CDR3 is 13 residues.

The chain employs TRBV20-1 and TRBJ2-2; the D gene is possibly TRBD2 (6 bases). This CDR3 has 14 amino acids. Trimming stripped 6 bases from V and 4 bases from J, with 15 bases between. CDR1 and CDR2 from the germline V gene are DFQATT and SNEGSKA (reference sequence). CDR3 in amino acids: CSAPPGLITGELFF. As DNA, the CDR3 is TGCAGTGCCCCTCCGGGACTCATCACCGGGGAGCTGTTTTTT.

This chain joins TRBV20-1 and TRBJ1-5; no clear D gene. Germline V gene sequence: CDR1 DFQATT, CDR2 SNEGSKA (reference sequence). V lost 0 bases and J 7 bases, leaving 4 bases between the germline ends. The CDR3 contains 11 residues. CDR3 sequence: CSAREGQPQHF. The CDR3 coding sequence is TGCAGTGCTAGAGAAGGCCAGCCCCAGCATTTT.